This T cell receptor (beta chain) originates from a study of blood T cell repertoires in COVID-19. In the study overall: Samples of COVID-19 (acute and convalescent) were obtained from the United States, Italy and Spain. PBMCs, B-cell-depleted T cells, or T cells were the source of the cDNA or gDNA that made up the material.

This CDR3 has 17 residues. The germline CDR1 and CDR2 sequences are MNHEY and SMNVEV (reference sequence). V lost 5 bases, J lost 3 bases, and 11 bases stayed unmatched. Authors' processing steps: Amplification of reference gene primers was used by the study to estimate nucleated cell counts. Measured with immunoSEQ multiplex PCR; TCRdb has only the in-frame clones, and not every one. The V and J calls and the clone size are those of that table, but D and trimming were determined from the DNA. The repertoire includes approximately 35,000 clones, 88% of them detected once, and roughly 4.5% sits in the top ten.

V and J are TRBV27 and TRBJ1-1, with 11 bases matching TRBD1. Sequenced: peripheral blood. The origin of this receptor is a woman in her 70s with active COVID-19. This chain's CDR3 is CASSPLGGQGVYTEAFF. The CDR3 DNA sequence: TGTGCCAGCAGTCCCCTGGGGGGACAGGGGGTTTACACTGAAGCTTTCTTT.